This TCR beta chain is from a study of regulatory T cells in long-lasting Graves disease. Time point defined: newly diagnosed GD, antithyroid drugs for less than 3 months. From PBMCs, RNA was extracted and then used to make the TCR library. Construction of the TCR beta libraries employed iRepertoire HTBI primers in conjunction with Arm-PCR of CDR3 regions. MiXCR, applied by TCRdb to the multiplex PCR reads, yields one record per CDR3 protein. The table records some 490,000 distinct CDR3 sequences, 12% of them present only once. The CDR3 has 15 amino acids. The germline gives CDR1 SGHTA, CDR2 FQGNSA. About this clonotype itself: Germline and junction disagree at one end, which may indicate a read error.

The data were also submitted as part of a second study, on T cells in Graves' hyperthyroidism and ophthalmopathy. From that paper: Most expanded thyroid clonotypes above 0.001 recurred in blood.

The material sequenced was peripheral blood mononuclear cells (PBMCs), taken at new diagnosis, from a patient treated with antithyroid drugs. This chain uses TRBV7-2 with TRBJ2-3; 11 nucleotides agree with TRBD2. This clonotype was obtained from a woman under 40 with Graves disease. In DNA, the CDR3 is TGTGCCAGCAGCTCTGGACTAGCGGGCACAGGTACGCAGTATTTT. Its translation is CASSSGLAGTGTQYF.